This is a list of T cell receptor beta chains from one sample in a study of shared clonotypes between healthy human individuals. Assay: immunoSEQ multiplex PCR; the TCRdb copy retains only in-frame clones and omits some. The repertoire holds around 750,000 clones, with about 74% as singletons. Sequencing was performed on memory CD4+ T cells sorted from blood. These receptors all stem from a woman between 25 and 40 years old in good health. Each CDR3 is given with its conserved first and last residue. Each record gives: V gene, D gene, J gene, clone size, CDR3 DNA, CDR3 protein. The D gene is left open where the match is weak. Clone size, where shown, is once, few, many, or a class for clones that have expanded.

TRBV6-6	TRBD1	TRBJ1-5	-	TGTGCCAGCAGTCAGGACAGGTGGAATCAGCCCCAGCATTTT	CASSQDRWNQPQHF
TRBV29-1	-	TRBJ1-2	-	TGCAGCGTTGAAGTAAACTATGGCTACACCTTC	CSVEVNYGYTF
TRBV23-1	-	TRBJ2-3	-	TGCGCCAGCAGTCAATCGCGTAGGGCGGGTCGACTCACAGATACGCAGTATTTT	CASSQSRRAGRLTDTQYF
TRBV28	-	TRBJ1-5	-	TGTGCCAGCGCAGGGTCCGGCCAGCCCCAGCATTTT	CASAGSGQPQHF
TRBV7-9	-	TRBJ1-1	few	TGTGCCAGCAGCCGTGAGCGGGGGTTGAACACTGAAGCTTTCTTT	CASSRERGLNTEAFF
TRBV12-5	TRBD1	TRBJ1-1	once	TGTGCTAGTGGTTTAACAGGGGGCACTGAAGCTTTCTTT	CASGLTGGTEAFF
TRBV10-3	-	TRBJ1-2	-	TGTGCCATCAGTGAGTCCTATGCTGGGGGGATCGCAAACTATGGCTACACCTTC	CAISESYAGGIANYGYTF
TRBV28	TRBD2	TRBJ2-1	once	TGTGCCAGCAGTTTAAGGGGTAGCGGGGGCTCCTACAATGAGCAGTTCTTC	CASSLRGSGGSYNEQFF
TRBV5-1	TRBD1	TRBJ2-3	-	TGCGCCAGCAGCTTGGAGGGGGCGAGCACAGATACGCAGTATTTT	CASSLEGASTDTQYF
TRBV29-1	-	TRBJ2-3	-	TGCAGCGTTAATGGGGTGGTGGGGGGGCGGGATACGCAGTATTTT	CSVNGVVGGRDTQYF
TRBV2	TRBD2	TRBJ2-7	once	TGTGCCAGCAGAACAGGGGGTCCTAGCGGGAGCGAGCAGTACTTC	CASRTGGPSGSEQYF
TRBV2	-	TRBJ1-2	many	TGTGCCAGCAGTTCTCAGGGAAGGAGCTATGGCTACACCTTC	CASSSQGRSYGYTF
TRBV28	TRBD1	TRBJ2-2	-	TGTGCCGAGCCGGGACAGGGGCTAACCGACACCGGGGAGCTGTTTTTT	CAEPGQGLTDTGELFF
TRBV4-1	TRBD1	TRBJ2-5	-	TGCGCCAGCAGCCAACGGGACAGGGAGATCGAGACCCAGTACTTC	CASSQRDREIETQYF
TRBV19	-	TRBJ2-7	-	TGTGCCAGTAGTATGGCTAGTACTAGCAGGACCGAGCAGTACTTC	CASSMASTSRTEQYF
TRBV11-2	-	TRBJ1-1	-	TGTGCCAGCAGCTTAATGGGCGGGATGTGGGGTACTGAAGCTTTCTTT	CASSLMGGMWGTEAFF
TRBV6-1	-	TRBJ1-3	-	TGTGCCAGCAGTGAGGCCAATACTGGAAACACCATATATTTT	CASSEANTGNTIYF
TRBV11-3	-	TRBJ2-1	few	TGTGCCAGCAGCCCTACCACAGGGCCCCTTTACAATGAGCAGTTCTTC	CASSPTTGPLYNEQFF
TRBV5-4	-	TRBJ2-7	-	TGTGCCAGCAGTTATCCCCCAGCCTACGAGCAGTACTTC	CASSYPPAYEQYF
TRBV21-1	-	TRBJ2-7	-	TGTGCCAGCAGCAATCAGGGGGCCCGAACCGCTTCCTACGAGCAGTACTTC	CASSNQGARTASYEQYF
TRBV6-5	-	TRBJ1-2	-	TGTGCCAGCAGTTTGCTGAACCGGGAGAGGGATGGCTACACCTTC	CASSLLNRERDGYTF
TRBV5-5	TRBD1	TRBJ2-7	-	TGTGCCAGCAGCTTGGTCCCAGGGACAGGGACCTACGAGCAGTACTTC	CASSLVPGTGTYEQYF
TRBV4-2	-	TRBJ2-5	-	TGTGCCAGCAGCCAAGTAGAAGAGACCCAGTACTTC	CASSQVEETQYF
TRBV6-5	-	TRBJ2-3	-	TGTGCCAGCCTACGACCGGGGACAGATACGCAGTATTTT	CASLRPGTDTQYF
TRBV27	-	TRBJ2-7	-	TGTGCCAGCAGAAAAGCCGATTCCTACGAGCAGTACTTC	CASRKADSYEQYF
TRBV7-2	TRBD2	TRBJ2-7	-	TGTGCCAGCAGCTTATGGACTAGCGAATCCTACGAGCAGTACTTC	CASSLWTSESYEQYF